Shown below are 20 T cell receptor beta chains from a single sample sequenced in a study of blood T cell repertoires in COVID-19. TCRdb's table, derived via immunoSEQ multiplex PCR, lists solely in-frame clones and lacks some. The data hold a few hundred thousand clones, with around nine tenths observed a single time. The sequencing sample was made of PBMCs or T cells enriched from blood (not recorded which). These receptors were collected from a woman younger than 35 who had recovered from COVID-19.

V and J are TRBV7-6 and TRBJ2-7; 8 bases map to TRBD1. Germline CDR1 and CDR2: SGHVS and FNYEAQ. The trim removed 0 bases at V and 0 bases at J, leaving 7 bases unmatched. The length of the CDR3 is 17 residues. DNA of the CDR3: TGTGCCAGCAGCTTAGCCCAGACAGGGGACAGCTCCTACGAGCAGTACTTC. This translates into CASSLAQTGDSSYEQYF.

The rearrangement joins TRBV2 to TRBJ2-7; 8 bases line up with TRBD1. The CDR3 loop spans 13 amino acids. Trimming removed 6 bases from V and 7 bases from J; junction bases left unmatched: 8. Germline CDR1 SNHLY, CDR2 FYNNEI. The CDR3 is CASRRGQAREQYF. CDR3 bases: TGTGCCAGCAGGAGGGGACAGGCTCGGGAGCAGTACTTC.

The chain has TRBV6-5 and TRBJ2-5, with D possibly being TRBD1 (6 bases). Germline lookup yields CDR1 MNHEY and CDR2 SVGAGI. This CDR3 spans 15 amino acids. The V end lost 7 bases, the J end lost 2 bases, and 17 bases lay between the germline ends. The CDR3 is CASTARWGRQETQYF. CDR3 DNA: TGTGCCAGCACCGCCCGTTGGGGGCGGCAAGAGACCCAGTACTTC.

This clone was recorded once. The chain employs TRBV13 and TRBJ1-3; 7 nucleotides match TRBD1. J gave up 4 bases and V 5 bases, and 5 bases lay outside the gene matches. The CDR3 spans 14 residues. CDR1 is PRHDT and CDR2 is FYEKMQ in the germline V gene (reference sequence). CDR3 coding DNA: TGTGCCAGCAGCGCCTGGGACAGAGGAAACACCATATATTTT. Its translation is CASSAWDRGNTIYF.

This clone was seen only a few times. CDR3 in amino acids: CASSQSRDRNYGYTF. CDR3 nucleotides: TGCGCCAGCAGCCAGTCCAGGGACAGGAATTATGGCTACACCTTC. This sequence joins TRBV4-3 and TRBJ1-2, with 8 bases matching TRBD1. Germline CDR1 is LGHNA and CDR2 is YSLEER. V lost 3 bases to trimming and J lost 5 bases; unmatched junction nucleotides: 8. This CDR3 region has 15 residues.

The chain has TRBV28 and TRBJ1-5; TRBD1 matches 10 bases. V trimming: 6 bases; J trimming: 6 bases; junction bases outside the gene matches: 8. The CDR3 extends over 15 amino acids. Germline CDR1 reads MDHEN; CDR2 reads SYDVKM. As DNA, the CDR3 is TGTGCCAGCAGGATCGGACAGGGGGGGGTTCAGCCCCAGCATTTT. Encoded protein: CASRIGQGGVQPQHF.

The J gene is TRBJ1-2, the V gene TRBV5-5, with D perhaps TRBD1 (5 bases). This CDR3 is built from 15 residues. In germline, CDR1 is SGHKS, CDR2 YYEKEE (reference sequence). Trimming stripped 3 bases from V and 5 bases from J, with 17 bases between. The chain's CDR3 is CASSSSPGHIYGYTF. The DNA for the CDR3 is TGTGCCAGCAGCTCCAGTCCCGGACACATATATGGCTACACCTTC.

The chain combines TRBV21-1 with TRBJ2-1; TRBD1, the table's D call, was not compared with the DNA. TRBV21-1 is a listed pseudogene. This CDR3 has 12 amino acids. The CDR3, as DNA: TGTGCCAGCAGGGGCTCTGGGGGCTCCCAGTTCTTC. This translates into CASRGSGGSQFF.

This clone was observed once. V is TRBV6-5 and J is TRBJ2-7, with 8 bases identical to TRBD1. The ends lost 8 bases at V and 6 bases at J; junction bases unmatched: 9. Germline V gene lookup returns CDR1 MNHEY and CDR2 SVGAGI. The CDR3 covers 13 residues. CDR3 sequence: CASSRQGALEQYF. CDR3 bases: TGTGCCAGCTCAAGGCAGGGGGCTCTCGAGCAGTACTTC.

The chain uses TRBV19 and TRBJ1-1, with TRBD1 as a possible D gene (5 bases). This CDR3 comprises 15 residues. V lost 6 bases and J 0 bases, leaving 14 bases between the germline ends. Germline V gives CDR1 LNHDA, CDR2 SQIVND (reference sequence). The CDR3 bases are TGTGCCAGTAGCCCCACGGACACCTTGAACACTGAAGCTTTCTTT. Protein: CASSPTDTLNTEAFF.

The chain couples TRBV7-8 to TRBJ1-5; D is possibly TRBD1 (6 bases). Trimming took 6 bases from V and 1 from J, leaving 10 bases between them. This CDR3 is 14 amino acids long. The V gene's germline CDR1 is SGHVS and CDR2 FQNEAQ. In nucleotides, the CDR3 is TGTGCCAGCAGGCTGGGGGCGAGCAATCAGCCCCAGCATTTT. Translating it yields CASRLGASNQPQHF.

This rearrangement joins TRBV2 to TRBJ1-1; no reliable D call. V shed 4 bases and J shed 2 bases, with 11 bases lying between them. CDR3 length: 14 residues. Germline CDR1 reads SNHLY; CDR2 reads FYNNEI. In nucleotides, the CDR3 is TGTGCCAGCAGTGGCGGAGGGAGAAACACTGAAGCTTTCTTT. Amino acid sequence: CASSGGGRNTEAFF.

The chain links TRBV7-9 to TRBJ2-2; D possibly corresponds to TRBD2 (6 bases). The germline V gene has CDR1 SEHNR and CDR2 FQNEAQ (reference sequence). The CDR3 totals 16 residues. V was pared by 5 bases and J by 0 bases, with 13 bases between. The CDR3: CASSKRGTPNTGELFF. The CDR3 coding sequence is TGTGCCAGCAGCAAACGCGGGACCCCGAACACCGGGGAGCTGTTTTTT.

For the CDR3, the DNA is TGTGCCAGCAGCTGGACAGGGGAATACACTGAAGCTTTCTTT. It yields the protein CASSWTGEYTEAFF. The V and J genes are TRBV5-5 and TRBJ1-1; 9 bases agree with TRBD1. The germline CDR1 and CDR2 sequences are SGHKS and YYEKEE (reference sequence). V gave up 3 bases and J gave up 3 bases; unmatched junction bases: 3. This CDR3 is 14 amino acids long.

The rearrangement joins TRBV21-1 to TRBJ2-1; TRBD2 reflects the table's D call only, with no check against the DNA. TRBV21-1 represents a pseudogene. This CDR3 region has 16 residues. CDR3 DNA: TGTGCCAGCAGCAAAGTTAAGCGGGGGGATGGCTATGAGCAGTTCTTC. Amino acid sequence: CASSKVKRGDGYEQFF.

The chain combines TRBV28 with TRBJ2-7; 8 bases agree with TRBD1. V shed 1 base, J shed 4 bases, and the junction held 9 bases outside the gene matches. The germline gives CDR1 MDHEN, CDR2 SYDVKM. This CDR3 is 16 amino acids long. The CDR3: CASSLSPTGVRYEQYF. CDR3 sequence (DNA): TGTGCCAGCAGTTTATCCCCGACAGGGGTGCGGTACGAGCAGTACTTC.

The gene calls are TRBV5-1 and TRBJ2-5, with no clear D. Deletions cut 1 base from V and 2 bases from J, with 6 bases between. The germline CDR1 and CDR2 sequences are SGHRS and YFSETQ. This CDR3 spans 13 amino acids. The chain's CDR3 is CASSLISQETQYF. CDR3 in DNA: TGCGCCAGCAGCTTGATATCGCAAGAGACCCAGTACTTC.

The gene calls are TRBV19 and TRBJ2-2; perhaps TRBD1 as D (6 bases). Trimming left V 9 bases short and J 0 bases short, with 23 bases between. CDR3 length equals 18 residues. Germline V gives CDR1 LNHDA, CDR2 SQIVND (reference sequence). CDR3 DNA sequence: TGTGCCAGCCGGGTAGGACAGATTCCGAACTCGAACACCGGGGAGCTGTTTTTT. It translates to CASRVGQIPNSNTGELFF. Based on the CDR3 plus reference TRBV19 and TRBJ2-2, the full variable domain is DGGITQSPKYLFRKEGQNVTLSCEQNLNHDAMYWYRQDPGQGLRLIYYSQIVNDFQKGDIAEGYSVSREKKESFPLTVTSAQKNPTAFYLCASRVGQIPNSNTGELFFGEGSRLTVL.

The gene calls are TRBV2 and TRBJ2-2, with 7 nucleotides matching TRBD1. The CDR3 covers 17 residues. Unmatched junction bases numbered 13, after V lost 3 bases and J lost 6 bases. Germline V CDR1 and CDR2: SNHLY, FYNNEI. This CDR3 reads CASSESPYRGRPGELFF. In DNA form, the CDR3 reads TGTGCCAGCAGTGAGAGCCCTTACAGGGGTCGGCCCGGGGAGCTGTTTTTT.

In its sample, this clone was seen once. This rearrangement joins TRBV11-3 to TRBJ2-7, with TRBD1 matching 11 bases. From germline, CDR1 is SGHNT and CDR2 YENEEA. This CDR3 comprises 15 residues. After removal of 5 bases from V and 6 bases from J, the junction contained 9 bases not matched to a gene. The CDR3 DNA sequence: TGTGCCAGCAGCATGACCGGGACAGGGGGGTCCGAGCAGTACTTC. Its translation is CASSMTGTGGSEQYF.